Following are 10 T cell receptor beta chains from one sample sequenced in a study of cytomegalovirus exposure and HLA in healthy donors. PCR involved 60 Vbeta and 13 Jbeta primers. Repertoires were generated with immunoSEQ multiplex PCR, while TCRdb's copy carries only in-frame clones and drops some. The sample consists of approximately 160,000 clones, approximately 71% of them appearing once. What was sequenced was PBMCs. The receptors originated from a woman aged 18-29 years in good health and CMV-seropositive.

This sequence joins TRBV29-1 and TRBJ1-4; 9 bases align to TRBD1. Looked up from germline, CDR1 is SQVTM and CDR2 is ANQGSEA. V lost 7 bases to trimming and J lost 6 bases; unmatched junction nucleotides: 9. The length of the CDR3 is 14 residues. DNA for the CDR3: TGCAGCGCTCAAAACGGGGACAGGGATGAAAAACTGTTTTTT. This translates into CSAQNGDRDEKLFF.

The chain employs TRBV2 and TRBJ2-7, with a weak D call TRBD2 (6 bases). V was shortened by 6 bases and J by 2 bases, with 14 bases between the two germline ends. Germline lookup yields CDR1 SNHLY and CDR2 FYNNEI. The CDR3 loop spans 14 amino acids. The CDR3 sequence is CASRQEEGPYEQYF. In DNA form, the CDR3 reads TGTGCCAGCAGACAAGAGGAGGGACCCTACGAGCAGTACTTC.

The chain recombines TRBV10-1 with TRBJ2-3; 7 bases match TRBD1. This CDR3 is 13 amino acids long. The V segment lost 4 bases and the J segment 3 bases; nucleotides outside the gene matches: 1. CDR1 is WNHNN, CDR2 SYGVQD, per germline (reference sequence). The chain's CDR3 is CASSATGTDTQYF. For the CDR3, the DNA is TGCGCCAGCAGTGCGACAGGGACAGATACGCAGTATTTT.

This chain uses TRBV6-5 with TRBJ2-7; TRBD1 is a possible D gene (5 bases). Trimming took 8 bases from V and 4 from J, leaving 18 bases between them. CDR1 MNHEY and CDR2 SVGAGI come from the germline V gene. The CDR3 contains 14 residues. The CDR3 loop is CASSHEGAGYEQYF. CDR3 in DNA: TGTGCCAGCTCTCACGAAGGGGCCGGGTACGAGCAGTACTTC.

There are a few counts of this clone. Its ends do not fully match the called genes, so a read error is possible. The chain employs TRBV7-7 and TRBJ2-1, with TRBD2 identical over 10 bases. The CDR3 runs to 15 residues. Germline lookup yields CDR1 SSHAT and CDR2 FNYEAQ (reference sequence). CDR3 protein: CASSLNSGGHNEQFF. CDR3 bases: TGTGCTAGCAGCCTCAATAGCGGGGGGCACAATGAGCAGTTCTTC.

This clone was detected only a few times. The chain joins TRBV14 to TRBJ2-1, with 7 positions matching TRBD2. Losses at the gene ends were 2 bases for V and 3 bases for J; bases not matched to a gene: 4. Germline CDR1 is SGHDN and CDR2 is FVKESK. The CDR3 covers 15 residues. The CDR3 spells CASSQYTGGYNEQFF. In DNA, the CDR3 is TGTGCCAGCAGCCAATACACGGGGGGCTACAATGAGCAGTTCTTC. Full variable domain (rest looked up from reference TRBV14 and TRBJ2-1): EAGVTQFPSHSVIEKGQTVTLRCDPISGHDNLYWYRRVMGKEIKFLLHFVKESKQDESGMPNNRFLAERTGGTYSTLKVQPAELEDSGVYFCASSQYTGGYNEQFFGPGTRLTVL.

The J gene is TRBJ1-2, the V gene TRBV5-1; D possibly corresponds to TRBD1 (6 bases). Looked up from germline, CDR1 is SGHRS and CDR2 is YFSETQ. This CDR3 has 15 amino acids. V was cut by 0 bases and J by 8 bases, with 17 bases left in between. This CDR3 is CASSLAGDARFGYTF. The CDR3 DNA reads TGCGCCAGCAGCTTGGCAGGGGATGCTAGGTTCGGCTACACCTTC.

The chain couples TRBV5-1 to TRBJ1-1; D unclear. Trimming stripped 1 base from V and 0 bases from J, with 13 bases between. In germline, CDR1 is SGHRS, CDR2 YFSETQ. The CDR3 covers 16 residues. The CDR3 reads CASSLYRLGVNTEAFF. The CDR3 nucleotides read TGCGCCAGCAGCTTGTACCGTCTCGGGGTGAACACTGAAGCTTTCTTT.

This sequence joins TRBV28 and TRBJ1-1; tentatively, D is TRBD1 (6 bases). CDR1 is MDHEN and CDR2 is SYDVKM in the germline V gene. The CDR3 covers 13 residues. V was shortened by 2 bases and J by 7 bases, with 11 bases between the two germline ends. The CDR3 spells CASSLRGKFEAFF. In DNA, the CDR3 is TGTGCCAGCAGTTTAAGGGGGAAGTTTGAAGCTTTCTTT.

The V and J genes are TRBV15 and TRBJ2-7, with no clear D. CDR1 is LNHNV, CDR2 YYDKDF, per germline (reference sequence). The CDR3 loop spans 12 amino acids. Trimming left V 5 bases short and J 2 bases short, with 7 bases between. The CDR3 loop is CATSGQTYEQYF. In nucleotides, the CDR3 is TGTGCCACCAGCGGGCAGACCTACGAGCAGTACTTC.